Listed below are T cell receptor beta chains from one sample, sequenced in a study of molecular identifiers for immune sequencing clone quantification. TCRdb called the PCR reads again in MiXCR, with one record for every CDR3 protein. This table holds tens of thousands of distinct CDR3 sequences, roughly a third found once. The sequencing input was naive CD8+ T cells from blood, with Jurkat cell RNA spiked in. Source of these receptors: a human donor in good health. Some libraries in this study had Jurkat cell RNA spiked in. Each CDR3 is given with its conserved first and last residue. The size of a clone is reported for some rows only, either as once, few or many, or as a class for expanded clones.

clone_size | v_call | cdr3_aa
many | TRBV7-9 | CASSADSQETQYF
. | TRBV28 | CATTNPRWNTEAFF
many | TRBV19 | CASSGGGGYNQPQHF
few | TRBV7-2 | CASSLLRGAETQYF
few | TRBV12-3/TRBV12-4 | CASTAGSSTDTQYF
. | TRBV5-1 | CASGGPGLFVYEQYF
many | TRBV5-1 | CASSSIGLAAYEQYF
. | TRBV20-1 | CSARESITGDETQYF
. | TRBV28 | CASSLPGHGAGEVFF
few | TRBV6-2/TRBV6-3 | CASSQTPLARTDTQYF
. | TRBV11-2 | CASSLDLKPQYF
many | TRBV29-1 | CSTITLGNEQFF
. | TRBV4-3 | CANSQEIAGQHEQYF
. | TRBV6-1 | CACSARVGTDTQYF
few | TRBV6-5 | CASSPRGLGEQYF
few | TRBV6-5 | CASSSPWGASGSAKNIQYF